In this sample, the clone carrying this T cell receptor (beta chain) turned up a few times. Its antigen is as yet unknown. The data stem from a study of blood T cells in healthy people across ages. A sample-barcoded 5' primer and a J-beta primer mix were used in a second PCR of roughly 7 to 12 cycles. TCRdb re-called the 5' RACE reads through MiXCR, storing one row per CDR3 protein. This sample has about 670,000 distinct CDR3 sequences, with approximately 52% found just once. Overall study results and limits: Both higher diversity and more naive CD4+ cells marked long-lived donors when set against aged donors. Researchers deemed the diversity estimates from one million T cells underestimates.

This TCR was recovered from a woman of 80 years or more in good health. The sample was blood.

In nucleotides, the CDR3 is TGTGCCATCAGTGAGTCGGTGGACGGATCCTACGAGCAGTACTTC. It codes for CAISESVDGSYEQYF. V and J are TRBV10-3 and TRBJ2-7, with D unclear. V lost 0 bases and J lost 1, with 10 bases in between. This CDR3 has 15 residues. CDR1 ENHRY and CDR2 SYGVKD come from the germline V gene.